This T cell receptor beta chain was identified in a study of molecular identifiers for immune sequencing clone quantification. Study-wide findings and caveats: Underestimation of highly expanded clone sizes could arise where identical TCR molecules share a barcode. In CMV-specific effectors, clones above 20 copies held over 99% of molecules; naive, under 1%.

CD8+CD4-CCR7+CD45RA+ sorting gave the naive CD8 T cells. This clonotype occurred many times. Its specificity is unknown. TCRdb called the PCR reads again in MiXCR, with one record for every CDR3 protein. Here the sample spans 250,000 to 350,000 distinct CDR3 sequences, around 21% being singletons. The source is a human donor in good health. Some libraries in this study had Jurkat cell RNA spiked in. Sample: naive CD8+ T cells from blood, with Jurkat cell RNA spiked in. Described subset: FACS-sorted CD8+CD4-CCR7+CD45RA+ naive T cells.

This CDR3 is CASSQYPNEQFF. CDR3 nucleotides: TGCGCCAGCAGCCAATACCCCAATGAGCAGTTCTTC. V usage is TRBV4-1 and J usage is TRBJ2-1; D gene unclear. Trimming took 2 bases from V and 6 from J, leaving 5 bases between them. The length of the CDR3 is 12 residues. Germline V gene data show CDR1 as MGHRA and CDR2 as YSYEKL.